This T cell receptor beta chain was sequenced for a study of T-cell memory formation after mild COVID-19. Study information: TCR clusters largely stayed donor specific.

Study-level results: The SARS-CoV-2 specificity of second-wave clones reaching peak at day 37 remained unverified. From day 15 to 85, contracting clones were balanced between CD4 and CD8, whereas later expanders leaned toward CD4+.

5'RACE primed at constant segments yielded TCR alpha and TCR beta cDNA libraries bearing sample barcodes and UMIs. TCRdb re-analysed the 5' RACE reads in MiXCR, keeping a single row per CDR3 protein. Among approximately 190,000 distinct CDR3 sequences listed, approximately 20% were seen once. CDR1 is LGHDT and CDR2 is YNNKEL in the germline V gene (reference sequence). The CDR3 has 15 amino acids. Trimming shortened V by 0 bases and J by 4 bases, and 12 bases separated the two germline ends. Concerning this clonotype: Its antigen is undetermined.

Source material: PBMCs or a T cell subset sorted from them (not recorded which). The V call is TRBV3-1, the J call TRBJ1-1; D may be TRBD1 (5 bases). The origin of this receptor is an adult woman who had mild COVID-19 (a few samples of this study predate the infection). Cell type and time point are not known. The CDR3 nucleotides read TGTGCCAGCAGCCAAGATGGGCAGGGAATCACTGAAGCTTTCTTT. Its translation: CASSQDGQGITEAFF. Supplemented by reference TRBV3-1 and TRBJ1-1, the full variable domain reads DTAVSQTPKYLVTQMGNDKSIKCEQNLGHDTMYWYKQDSKKFLKIMFSYNNKELIINETVPNRFSPKSPDKAHLNLHINSLELGDSAVYFCASSQDGQGITEAFFGQGTRLTVV.